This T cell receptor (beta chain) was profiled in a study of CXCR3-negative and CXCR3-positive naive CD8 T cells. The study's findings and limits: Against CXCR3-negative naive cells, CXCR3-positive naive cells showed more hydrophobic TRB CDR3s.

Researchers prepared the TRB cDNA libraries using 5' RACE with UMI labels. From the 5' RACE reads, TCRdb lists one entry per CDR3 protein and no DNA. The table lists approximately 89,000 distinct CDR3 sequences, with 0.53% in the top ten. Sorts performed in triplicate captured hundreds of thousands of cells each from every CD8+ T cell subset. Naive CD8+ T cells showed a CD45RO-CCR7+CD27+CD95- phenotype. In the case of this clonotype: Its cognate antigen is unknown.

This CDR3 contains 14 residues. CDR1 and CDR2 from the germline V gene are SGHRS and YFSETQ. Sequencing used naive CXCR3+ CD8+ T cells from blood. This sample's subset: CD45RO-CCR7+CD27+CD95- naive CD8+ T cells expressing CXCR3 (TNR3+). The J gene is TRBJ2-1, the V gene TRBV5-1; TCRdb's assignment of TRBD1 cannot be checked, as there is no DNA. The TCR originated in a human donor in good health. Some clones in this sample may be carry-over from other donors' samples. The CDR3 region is CASSLGGAEDEQFF.